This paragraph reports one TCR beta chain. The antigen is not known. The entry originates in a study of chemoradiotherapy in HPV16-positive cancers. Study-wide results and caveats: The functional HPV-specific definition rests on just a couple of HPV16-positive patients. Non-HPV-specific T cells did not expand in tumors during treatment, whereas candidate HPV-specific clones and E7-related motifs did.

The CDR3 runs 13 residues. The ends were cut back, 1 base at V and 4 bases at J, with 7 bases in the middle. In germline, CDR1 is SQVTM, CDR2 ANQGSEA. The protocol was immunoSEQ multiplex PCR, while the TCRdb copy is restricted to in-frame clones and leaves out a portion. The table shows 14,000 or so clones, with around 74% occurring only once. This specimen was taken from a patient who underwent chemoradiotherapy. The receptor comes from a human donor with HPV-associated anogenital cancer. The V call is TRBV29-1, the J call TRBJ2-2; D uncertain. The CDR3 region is CSVEALITGELFF. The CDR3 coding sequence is TGCAGCGTTGAAGCCTTAATCACCGGGGAGCTGTTTTTT.